This T cell receptor beta chain was profiled in a study of blood T cell repertoires in COVID-19 (TCRdb year 2020). Regarding the complete study: The collaborator samples originated in the United States, Italy and Spain and spanned the acute and convalescent phases of COVID-19. The prospective study material was composed of cDNA or gDNA derived from T cells, B-cell-depleted T cells, or PBMCs. Subjects who had been exposed to COVID-19, were actively infected with it, or had recovered from it provided the deeply sampled blood TCRbeta repertoires that made up the dataset. The repertoires were released in a freely available public database intended as a resource for research on the immune response to SARS-CoV-2. Samples came from the ongoing ImmuneRACE study (first 160 participants) plus 1,254 subjects from 6 global collaborators. Nearly every sample came with metadata listing a de-identified subject ID, COVID-19 status, age in years and sex. HLA class I and class II types, where available, came from metadata supplied by the sample provider rather than from assay-based typing. Results the study describes overall, beyond this receptor: The amount of clinical and demographic metadata varied by source and participant and was provided uncurated.

Enrolling through a virtual design, the prospective study's participants ranged in age from roughly 18 to 89 years and lived across 20 to 25 United States geographic areas. To assign participants to cohorts, the prospective study relied on clinical history that participants themselves reported in a screening survey and a study questionnaire. Each participant in the prospective study had whole blood, serum and a nasopharyngeal or oropharyngeal swab collected by mobile phlebotomists. Over a roughly 2-month period, participants in the prospective study had the option of providing additional blood draws and questionnaires. Before DNA extraction, blood samples from the prospective study were shipped at room temperature or frozen. TCRbeta CDR3 regions were amplified from genomic DNA by means of the immunoSEQ Assay, a bias-controlled multiplex PCR. The original methods were these. Within the assay, amplification of reference gene primers was used to estimate how many nucleated cells each sample contained. To quantify the absolute abundance of each unique TCRbeta CDR3 rearrangement, sequence reads were collapsed and filtered. Productive Simpson clonality was computed per sample as the square root of Simpson's diversity index over productive rearrangements. TCRdb's version of the immuneACCESS table is confined to in-frame rearrangements and falls short of the full clone set. An unresolved V gene accounts for under half of the shortfall where checked; the remainder is of unknown origin. The D gene and trimming were derived from the DNA, and the V and J assignments and clone size from that table. For this sample there are around 260,000 clones; approximately 79% appear just once. Of the sample, under 4.5% falls within the top ten clones.

The CDR3 measures 15 amino acids from cysteine to phenylalanine. Only the CDR3 region is kept as DNA, spanning 45 bases read in frame from base 1. From V the trimming removes 3 bases and from J it removes 7 bases, while the gene matches leave 12 bases of the junction unaccounted for. For CDR1 and CDR2, the germline V gene lists SGHTS and YDEGEE. About this clone itself: Its antigen is not yet known. The input lacks base qualities; no much larger clone sits a single base away.

The rearrangement joined TRBV5-8 to TRBJ1-2; 7 bases in the junction line up with TRBD1. The source of this sequence is a young man with acute COVID-19. The sequencing sample was made of PBMCs or T cells enriched from blood (not recorded which). The nucleotide sequence reads as follows: TGTGCCAGCAGCTCGGTGACAGGGATCCTGAGTGGCTACACCTTC. This gives the protein CASSSVTGILSGYTF.